This T cell receptor beta chain is drawn from a study of T cell responses to AZD1222 COVID-19 vaccine. Whole-study results and caveats: Close to half of spike-specific TCRs reportedly recognize unmutated variant regions. Vaccine-related CD4 TCRs covered spike, predominating at 160-218 and 743-854. Clonal diversity may have been underestimated, and the donors were mostly white British, with more females than males. Repertoires were obtained solely post-peak T cell response.

Details on this clone: The antigen is unknown.

V dropped 3 bases and J dropped 5; count of bases not matched to a gene: 4. Germline assignment: CDR1 SGHNT and CDR2 YENEEA. This CDR3 contains 14 residues. Sequencing was performed with immunoSEQ multiplex PCR; in TCRdb, only in-frame clones are kept and a portion is missing. The table has 190,000 or so clones, approximately 90% seen once. This chain joins TRBV11-3 and TRBJ2-7, with 10 bases fitting TRBD2. The source material was peripheral blood, sampled 28 days after the second AZD1222 dose. This TCR was sampled from an adult who received the AZD1222 COVID-19 vaccine. DNA for the CDR3: TGTGCCAGCAGCTTTAGCGGGAGGTCCCACGAGCAGTACTTC. Residues: CASSFSGRSHEQYF.